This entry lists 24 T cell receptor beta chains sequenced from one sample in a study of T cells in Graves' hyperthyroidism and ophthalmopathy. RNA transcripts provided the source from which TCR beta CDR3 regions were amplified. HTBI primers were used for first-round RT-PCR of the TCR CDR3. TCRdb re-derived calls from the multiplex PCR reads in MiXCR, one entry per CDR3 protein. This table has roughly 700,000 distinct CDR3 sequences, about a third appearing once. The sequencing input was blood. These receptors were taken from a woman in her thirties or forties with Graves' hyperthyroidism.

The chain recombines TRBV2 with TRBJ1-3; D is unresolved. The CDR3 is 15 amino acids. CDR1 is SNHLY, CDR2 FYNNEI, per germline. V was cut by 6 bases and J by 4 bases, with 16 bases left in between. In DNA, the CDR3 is TGTGCCAGCAGCCAAGTGCGCGAAGCCGGAAACACCATATATTTT. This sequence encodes CASSQVREAGNTIYF.

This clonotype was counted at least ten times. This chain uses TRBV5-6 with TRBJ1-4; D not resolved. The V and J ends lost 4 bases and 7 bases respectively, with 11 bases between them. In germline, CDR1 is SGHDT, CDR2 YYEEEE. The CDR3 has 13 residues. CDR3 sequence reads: CASSPLGAEKLFF. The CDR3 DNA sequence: TGTGCCAGCAGCCCCCTCGGAGCTGAAAAACTGTTTTTT.

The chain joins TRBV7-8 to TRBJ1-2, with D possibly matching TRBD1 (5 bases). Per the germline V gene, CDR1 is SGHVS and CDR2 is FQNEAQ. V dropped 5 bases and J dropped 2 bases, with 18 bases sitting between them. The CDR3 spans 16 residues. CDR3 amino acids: CASSPTRDASNYGYTF. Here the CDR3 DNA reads TGTGCCAGCAGCCCGACAAGGGACGCATCAAACTATGGCTACACCTTC. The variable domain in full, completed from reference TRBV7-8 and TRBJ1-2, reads GAGVSQSPRYKVAKRGQDVALRCDPISGHVSLFWYQQALGQGPEFLTYFQNEAQLDKSGLPSDRFFAERPEGSVSTLKIQRTQQEDSAVYLCASSPTRDASNYGYTFGSGTRLTVV.

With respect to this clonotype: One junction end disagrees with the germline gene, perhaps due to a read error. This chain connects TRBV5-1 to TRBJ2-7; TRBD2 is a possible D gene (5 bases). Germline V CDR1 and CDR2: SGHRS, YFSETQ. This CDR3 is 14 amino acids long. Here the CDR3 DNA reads TGCGCCAGCAGTGAGTCTGTGTGGGAGTTCCTTGGGGATTTC. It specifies CASSESVWEFLGDF.

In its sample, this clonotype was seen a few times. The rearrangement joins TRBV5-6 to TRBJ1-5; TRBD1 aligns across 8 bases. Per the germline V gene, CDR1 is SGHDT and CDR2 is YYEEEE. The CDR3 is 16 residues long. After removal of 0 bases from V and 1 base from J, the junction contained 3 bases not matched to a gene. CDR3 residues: CASSLVGQGSNQPQHF. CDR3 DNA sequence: TGTGCCAGCAGCTTGGTAGGACAGGGCAGCAATCAGCCCCAGCATTTT.

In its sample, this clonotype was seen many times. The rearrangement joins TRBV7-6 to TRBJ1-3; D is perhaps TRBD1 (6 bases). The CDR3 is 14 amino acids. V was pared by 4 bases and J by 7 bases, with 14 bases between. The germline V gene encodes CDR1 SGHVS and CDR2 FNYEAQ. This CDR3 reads CASSSLLQGNTIYF. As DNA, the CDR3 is TGTGCCAGCAGCTCCCTACTGCAGGGGAACACCATATATTTT.

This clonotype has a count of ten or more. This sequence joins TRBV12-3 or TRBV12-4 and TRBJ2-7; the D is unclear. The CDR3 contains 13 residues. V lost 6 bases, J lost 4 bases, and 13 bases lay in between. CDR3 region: CASSSTQWYEQYF. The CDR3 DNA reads TGTGCCAGCAGCTCGACACAGTGGTACGAGCAGTACTTC.

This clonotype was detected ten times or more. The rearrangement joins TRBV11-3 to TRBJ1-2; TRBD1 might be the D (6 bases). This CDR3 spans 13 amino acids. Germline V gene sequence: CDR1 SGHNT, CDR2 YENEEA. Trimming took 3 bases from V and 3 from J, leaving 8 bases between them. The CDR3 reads CASSFHRDYGYTF. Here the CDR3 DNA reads TGTGCCAGCAGCTTCCACAGGGACTATGGCTACACCTTC.

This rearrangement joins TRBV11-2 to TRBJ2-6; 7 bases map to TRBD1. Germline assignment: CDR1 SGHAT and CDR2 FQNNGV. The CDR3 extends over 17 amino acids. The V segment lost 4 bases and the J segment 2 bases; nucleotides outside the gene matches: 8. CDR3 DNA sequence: TGTGCCAGCAGCTCCAGGACAGGATCAACTGGGGCCAACGTCCTGACTTTC. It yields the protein CASSSRTGSTGANVLTF.

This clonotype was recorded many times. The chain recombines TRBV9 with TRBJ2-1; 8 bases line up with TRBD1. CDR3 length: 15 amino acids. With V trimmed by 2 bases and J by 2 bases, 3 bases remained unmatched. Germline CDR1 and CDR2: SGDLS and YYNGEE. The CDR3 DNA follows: TGTGCCAGCAGCGTCGGACAGGGCCCCTACAATGAGCAGTTCTTC. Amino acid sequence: CASSVGQGPYNEQFF.

The DNA for the CDR3 is TGCAGTGCTAGAGATTTGGGGACAGGGGGCTTCTCCTACGAGCAGTACTTC. This sequence encodes CSARDLGTGGFSYEQYF. This chain connects TRBV20-1 to TRBJ2-7; 12 positions match TRBD1. This CDR3 has 17 amino acids. Germline V CDR1 and CDR2: DFQATT, SNEGSKA (reference sequence). The V and J ends lost 0 bases and 0 bases, in that order; junction bases with no gene match: 6.

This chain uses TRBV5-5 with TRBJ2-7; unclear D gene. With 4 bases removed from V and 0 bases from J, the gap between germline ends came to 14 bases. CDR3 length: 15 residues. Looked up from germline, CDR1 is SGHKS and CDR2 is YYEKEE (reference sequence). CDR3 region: CASSNGQGYSYEQYF. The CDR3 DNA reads TGTGCCAGCAGCAACGGTCAAGGTTACTCCTACGAGCAGTACTTC.

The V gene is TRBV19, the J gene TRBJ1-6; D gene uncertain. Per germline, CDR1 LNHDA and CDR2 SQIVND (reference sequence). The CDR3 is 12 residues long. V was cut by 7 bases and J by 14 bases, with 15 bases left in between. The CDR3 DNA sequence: TGTGCCAGTACCCATGAAATGGGCGCCCTCCACTTT. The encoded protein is CASTHEMGALHF.

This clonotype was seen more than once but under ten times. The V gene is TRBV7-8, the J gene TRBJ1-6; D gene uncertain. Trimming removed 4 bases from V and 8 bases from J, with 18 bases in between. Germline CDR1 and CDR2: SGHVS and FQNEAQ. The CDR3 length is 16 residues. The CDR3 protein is CASSSLVGVLDSPLHF. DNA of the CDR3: TGTGCCAGCAGCTCCCTTGTAGGAGTTCTAGATTCACCCCTCCACTTT.

The CDR3 DNA reads as TGTGCCAGCAGCTTACGCAGGGCAGGTACGCAGTATTTT. This translates into CASSLRRAGTQYF. The gene calls are TRBV7-2 and TRBJ2-3, with a tentative D call TRBD1 (5 bases). The CDR3 is made up of 13 amino acids. The ends were cut back, 2 bases at V and 8 bases at J, with 11 bases in the middle. CDR1 and CDR2 from the germline V gene are SGHTA and FQGNSA.

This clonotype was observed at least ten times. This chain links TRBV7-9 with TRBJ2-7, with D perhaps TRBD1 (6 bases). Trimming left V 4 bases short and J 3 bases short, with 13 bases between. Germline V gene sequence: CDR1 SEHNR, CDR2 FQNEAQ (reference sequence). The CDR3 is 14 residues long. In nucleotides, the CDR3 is TGTGCCAGCAGCTCAAACACAGGGTTCTACGAGCAGTACTTC. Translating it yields CASSSNTGFYEQYF.

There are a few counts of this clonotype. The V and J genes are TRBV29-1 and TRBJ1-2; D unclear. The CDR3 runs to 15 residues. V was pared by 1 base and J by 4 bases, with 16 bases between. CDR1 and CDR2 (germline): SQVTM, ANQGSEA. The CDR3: CSVEVFKKGSYGYTF. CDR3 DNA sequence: TGCAGCGTTGAAGTATTCAAAAAGGGTTCCTATGGCTACACCTTC. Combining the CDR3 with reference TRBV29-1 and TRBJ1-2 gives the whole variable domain SAVISQKPSRDICQRGTSLTIQCQVDSQVTMMFWYRQQPGQSLTLIATANQGSEATYESGFVIDKFPISRPNLTFSTLTVSNMSPEDSSIYLCSVEVFKKGSYGYTFGSGTRLTVV.

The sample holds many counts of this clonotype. CDR3 DNA sequence: TGTGCCAGCAGCTTCACAGGGGGAGCGACTGAAGCTTTCTTT. Its protein is CASSFTGGATEAFF. The rearrangement joins TRBV9 to TRBJ1-1; 8 bases agree with TRBD1. V shed 4 bases, J shed 5 bases, and the junction held 7 bases outside the gene matches. Germline V gene lookup returns CDR1 SGDLS and CDR2 YYNGEE. The CDR3 is 14 amino acids.

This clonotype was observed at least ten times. CDR3 nucleotide sequence: TGCAGTGCTACGGGGGTCAATCAGCCCCAGCATTTT. This sequence encodes CSATGVNQPQHF. The V gene is TRBV20-1, the J gene TRBJ1-5, with D possibly matching TRBD1 (5 bases). Germline-derived CDR1 and CDR2 are DFQATT and SNEGSKA (reference sequence). V was pared by 4 bases and J by 3 bases, with 7 bases between. The CDR3 is 12 residues long.

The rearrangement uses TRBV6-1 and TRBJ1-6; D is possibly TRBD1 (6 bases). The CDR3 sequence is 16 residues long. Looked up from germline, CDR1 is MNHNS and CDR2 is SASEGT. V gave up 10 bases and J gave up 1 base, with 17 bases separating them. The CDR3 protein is CAIPTRGTSYNSPLHF. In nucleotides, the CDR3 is TGTGCCATCCCTACCAGGGGAACGTCCTATAATTCACCCCTCCACTTT.

The CDR3 DNA reads TGTGCCAGCAGTGAATTTGGACACCAGTCGTATAGCAATCAGCCCCAGCATTTT. Residues: CASSEFGHQSYSNQPQHF. This chain links TRBV6-1 with TRBJ1-5; a possible D gene is TRBD1 (5 bases). V lost 2 bases, J lost 0 bases, and 17 bases lay in between. CDR1 and CDR2 from the germline V gene are MNHNS and SASEGT. The CDR3 spans 18 residues.

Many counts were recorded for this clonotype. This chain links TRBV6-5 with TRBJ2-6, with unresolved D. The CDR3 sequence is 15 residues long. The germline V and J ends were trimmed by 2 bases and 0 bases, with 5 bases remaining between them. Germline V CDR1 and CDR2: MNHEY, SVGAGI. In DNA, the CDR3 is TGTGCCAGCAGTTACCTAGACTCTGGGGCCAACGTCCTGACTTTC. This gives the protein CASSYLDSGANVLTF.

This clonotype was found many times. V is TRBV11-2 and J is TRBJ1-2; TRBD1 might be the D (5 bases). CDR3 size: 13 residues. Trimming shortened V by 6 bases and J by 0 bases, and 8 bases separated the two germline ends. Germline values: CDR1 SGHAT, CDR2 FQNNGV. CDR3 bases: TGTGCCAGCAGGAAGACAGCTAACTATGGCTACACCTTC. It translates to CASRKTANYGYTF.

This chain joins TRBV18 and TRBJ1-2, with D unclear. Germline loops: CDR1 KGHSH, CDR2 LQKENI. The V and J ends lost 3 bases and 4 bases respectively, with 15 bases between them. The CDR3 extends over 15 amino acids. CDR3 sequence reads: CASSPASVRIYGYTF. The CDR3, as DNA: TGTGCCAGCTCACCGGCAAGTGTCAGGATCTATGGCTACACCTTC.